Listed here are 3 T cell receptor beta chains from one sample, sequenced in a study of PD-L1 blockade in urothelial cancer. The repertoire was sequenced with immunoSEQ multiplex PCR; TCRdb's copy has only in-frame clones and lacks some. Among more than 95,000 clones listed, 80% to 90% were seen once. Time point specified: peripheral blood 6 weeks after treatment start. Sample: PBMCs, taken around atezolizumab (anti-PD-L1) treatment. Every receptor here comes from a man aged 60-69 years with urothelial cancer.

The chain recombines TRBV30 with TRBJ2-7; unclear D gene. The CDR3 spans 12 residues. CDR1 and CDR2 (germline): GTSNPN, SVGIG (reference sequence). Between the trimmed V and J ends, which lost 2 bases and 1 base, there was a span of 6 bases. The CDR3 sequence: CAWSFRSYEQYF. In DNA form, the CDR3 reads TGTGCCTGGAGTTTCAGGTCCTACGAGCAGTACTTC. Complete variable domain (other parts from reference TRBV30 and TRBJ2-7): SQTIHQWPATLVQPVGSPLSLECTVEGTSNPNLYWYRQAAGRGLQLLFYSVGIGQISSEVPQNLSASRPQDRQFILSSKKLLLSDSGFYLCAWSFRSYEQYFGPGTRLTVT.

V usage is TRBV19 and J usage is TRBJ1-1; D not resolved. This CDR3 is built from 12 residues. Germline loops: CDR1 LNHDA, CDR2 SQIVND (reference sequence). V dropped 8 bases and J dropped 2 bases, with 9 bases sitting between them. The CDR3 nucleotides are TGTGCCAGTGCGGACTCTAACACTGAAGCTTTCTTT. Its protein is CASADSNTEAFF. Based on the CDR3 plus reference TRBV19 and TRBJ1-1, the full variable domain is DGGITQSPKYLFRKEGQNVTLSCEQNLNHDAMYWYRQDPGQGLRLIYYSQIVNDFQKGDIAEGYSVSREKKESFPLTVTSAQKNPTAFYLCASADSNTEAFFGQGTRLTVV.

This chain connects TRBV28 to TRBJ2-7; D possibly corresponds to TRBD2 (5 bases). CDR1 and CDR2 (germline): MDHEN, SYDVKM. Trimming removed 3 bases from V and 3 bases from J, with 15 bases in between. The CDR3 is 15 residues long. CDR3 amino acids: CASSFSTGSGYEQYF. For the CDR3, the DNA is TGTGCCAGCAGTTTCTCTACGGGCAGCGGCTACGAGCAGTACTTC.